What follows is one T cell receptor (beta chain) and its context. Its antigen is undetermined. V gave up 0 bases and J gave up 1 base, with 6 bases separating them. The CDR3 is 14 residues long. Germline loops: CDR1 MNHEY, CDR2 SVGAGI. These data originate in a study of neoadjuvant anti-PD-1 for oral cavity cancer. Study-level points and caveats: Non-responders to neoadjuvant nivolumab had significantly more clonal PBMC T cells than responders.

Repertoires were generated with immunoSEQ multiplex PCR, while TCRdb's copy carries only in-frame clones and drops some. The sample lists roughly 67,000 clones; about 83% were seen once. Patients were newly diagnosed with stage II-IVA oral cavity squamous cell carcinoma without prior systemic or radiation treatment. Blood cells were analyzed directly, without culture or expansion. Sequencing was performed on PBMCs, taken before nivolumab (anti-PD-1) treatment. This chain uses TRBV6-5 with TRBJ1-1; D gene unclear. This receptor was identified in a person aged 40 to 85 with oral cavity squamous cell carcinoma. CDR3 in amino acids: CASSYSGSNTEAFF. The CDR3 nucleotides are TGTGCCAGCAGTTACTCCGGGTCGAACACTGAAGCTTTCTTT.